This TCR beta chain is from a study of blood T cell repertoires in COVID-19. Across the whole study: Researchers got acute and convalescent COVID-19 samples from the United States, Italy and Spain. T cells, B-cell-depleted T cells, or PBMCs provided the cDNA or gDNA that served as material.

Germline V lookup: CDR1 SGHVS, CDR2 FNYEAQ. V was pared by 0 bases and J by 9 bases, with 4 bases of the junction left unmatched. The CDR3 covers 15 residues. Original data processing: Cell counts per sample came from amplifying reference gene primers. Profiled with immunoSEQ multiplex PCR; TCRdb holds only in-frame clones, not every one. That table supplies the V and J calls and clone size; D and trimming were determined from the DNA. Seen here are about 230,000 clones, approximately 87% observed once, and the top ten hold approximately 2.6%. The chain uses TRBV7-6 and TRBJ2-1; TRBD2 matches at 11 bases. Sequencing was done on a sample of peripheral blood. This receptor was obtained from a woman in her 70s with active or convalescent COVID-19. The CDR3 DNA reads TGTGCCAGCAGCTTAGCGGTCACTAGCGGGAGTGAGCAGTTCTTC. Residues: CASSLAVTSGSEQFF.